Here is one T cell receptor (beta chain) with its context. Germline CDR1 and CDR2: SGDLS and YYNGEE. CDR3 size: 15 residues. TCRdb reprocessed the 5' RACE reads and stores each CDR3 protein as one record, lacking DNA. The sample spans about 460,000 distinct CDR3 sequences; the ten largest clones claim about 1.5%. This record comes from a study of T cells expressing NK-cell markers. Study as a whole: The TCR beta repertoires were obtained from sorted CD3+CD56+NKG2C+, CD3+CD56+NKG2C- and CD3+CD56-NKG2C+ T cells. Seven donors tested HCMV-seropositive and one tested seronegative among the eight sequenced.

This sequence joins TRBV9 and TRBJ2-1; TCRdb's D call, TRBD1, is unchecked because there is no DNA. The specimen sequenced was blood T cells: a sorted CD56 or NKG2C T cell subset, CD4+ or CD8+ T cells, or bulk PBMC T cells (not recorded which). This clonotype originated in a woman aged 45-65 years in good health. The CDR3 sequence is CASSDSGTRYNEQFF.